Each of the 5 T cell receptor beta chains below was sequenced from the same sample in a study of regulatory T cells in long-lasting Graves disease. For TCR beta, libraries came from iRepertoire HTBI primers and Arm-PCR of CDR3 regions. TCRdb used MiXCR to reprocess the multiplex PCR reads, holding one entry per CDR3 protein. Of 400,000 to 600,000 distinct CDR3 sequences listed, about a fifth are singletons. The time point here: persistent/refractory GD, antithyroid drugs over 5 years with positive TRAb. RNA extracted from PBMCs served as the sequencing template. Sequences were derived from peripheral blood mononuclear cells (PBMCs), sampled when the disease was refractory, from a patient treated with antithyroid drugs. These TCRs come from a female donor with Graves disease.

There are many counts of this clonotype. The CDR3 nucleotides are TGTGCCACCAGCAGAGCCTCCTGGGGGGGGCAAGAGACCCAGTACTTC. Translation: CATSRASWGGQETQYF. The chain recombines TRBV15 with TRBJ2-5; 7 positions agree with TRBD2. V lost 1 base, J lost 2 bases, and 7 bases stayed unmatched. Germline V gene lookup returns CDR1 LNHNV and CDR2 YYDKDF (reference sequence). The CDR3 length is 16 residues.

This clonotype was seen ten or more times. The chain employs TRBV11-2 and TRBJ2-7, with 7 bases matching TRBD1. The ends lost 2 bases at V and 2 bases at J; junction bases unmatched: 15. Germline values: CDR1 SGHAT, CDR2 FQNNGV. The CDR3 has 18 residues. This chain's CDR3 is CASSLSSLPGQLAYEQYF. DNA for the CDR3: TGTGCCAGCAGCTTAAGTTCGTTGCCGGGACAGTTAGCCTACGAGCAGTACTTC.

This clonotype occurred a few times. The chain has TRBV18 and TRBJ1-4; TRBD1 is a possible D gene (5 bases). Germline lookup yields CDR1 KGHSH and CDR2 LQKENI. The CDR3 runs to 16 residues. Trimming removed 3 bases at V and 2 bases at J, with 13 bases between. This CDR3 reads CASSPVGAGTNEKLFF. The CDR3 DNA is TGTGCCAGCTCACCGGTGGGAGCAGGGACTAATGAAAAACTGTTTTTT.

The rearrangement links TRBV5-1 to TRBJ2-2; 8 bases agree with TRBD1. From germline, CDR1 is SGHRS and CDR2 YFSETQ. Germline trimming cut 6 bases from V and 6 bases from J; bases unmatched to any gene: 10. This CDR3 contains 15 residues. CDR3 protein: CASKRAGGRSGELFF. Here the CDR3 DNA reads TGCGCCAGCAAAAGGGCAGGGGGCAGATCCGGGGAGCTGTTTTTT.

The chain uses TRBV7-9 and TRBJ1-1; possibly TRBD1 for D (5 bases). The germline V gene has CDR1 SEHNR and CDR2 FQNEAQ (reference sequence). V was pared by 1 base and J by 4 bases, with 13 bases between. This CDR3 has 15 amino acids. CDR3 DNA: TGTGCCAGCAGCTTAGGGACAACCCGAATCACTGAAGCTTTCTTT. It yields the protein CASSLGTTRITEAFF. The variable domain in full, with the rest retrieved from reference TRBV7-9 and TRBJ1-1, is DTGVSQNPRHKITKRGQNVTFRCDPISEHNRLYWYRQTLGQGPEFLTYFQNEAQLEKSRLLSDRFSAERPKGSFSTLEIQRTEQGDSAMYLCASSLGTTRITEAFFGQGTRLTVV.